Listed here are 32 T cell receptor beta chains from one sample, sequenced in a study of blood T cells in healthy people across ages. A sample-barcoded 5' primer and a J-beta primer mix were used in a second PCR of about 7 to 12 cycles. TCRdb fed the 5' RACE reads into MiXCR, producing one record per CDR3 protein. The table lists 550,000 to 700,000 distinct CDR3 sequences, 25% to 30% of them singletons. The sequenced material came from blood. The receptors come from a woman in her seventies in good health.

V is TRBV6-1 and J is TRBJ1-4; D ambiguous. The CDR3 runs 11 residues. The germline CDR1 and CDR2 sequences are MNHNS and SASEGT. As DNA, the CDR3 is TGTTCCATAAAGACTAATGAAAAACTGTTTTTT. Translating it yields CSIKTNEKLFF.

The J gene is TRBJ1-4, the V gene TRBV20-1; 7 nucleotides agree with TRBD1. V lost 4 bases, J lost 8 bases, and 7 bases stayed unmatched. Germline V CDR1 and CDR2: DFQATT, SNEGSKA (reference sequence). This CDR3 contains 13 residues. The CDR3 DNA sequence: TGCAGTGCTATCGACAGGGTTAACGAAAAACTGTTTTTT. This gives the protein CSAIDRVNEKLFF.

V is TRBV6-5 and J is TRBJ2-7; D assignment may be TRBD1 or TRBD2 (5 bases each). V lost 0 bases and J lost 2, with 11 bases in between. Germline lookup yields CDR1 MNHEY and CDR2 SVGAGI. The CDR3 contains 15 residues. This CDR3 reads CASSYSPGRPYEQYF. In DNA, the CDR3 is TGTGCCAGCAGTTACTCACCGGGACGCCCCTACGAGCAGTACTTC.

This clonotype showed up just once. The chain has TRBV5-1 and TRBJ1-2; TRBD1 might be the D (6 bases). The V end lost 0 bases, the J end lost 8 bases, and 17 bases lay between the germline ends. The CDR3 is 15 amino acids. Germline V gives CDR1 SGHRS, CDR2 YFSETQ. The DNA for the CDR3 is TGCGCCAGCAGCTTGGGAGTGGGGGCGACAGGAGGCTACACCTTC. Amino acids: CASSLGVGATGGYTF.

The chain has TRBV18 and TRBJ2-5; TRBD2 agrees at 9 bases. Germline V CDR1 and CDR2: KGHSH, LQKENI. The CDR3 has 15 residues. With V trimmed by 1 base and J by 6 bases, 6 bases remained unmatched. CDR3 sequence: CASSPLSSGAKTQYF. The CDR3 region has the DNA TGTGCCAGCTCACCACTGTCTAGCGGGGCGAAGACCCAGTACTTC.

In this sample, this clonotype turned up a few times. CDR3 loop: CASSLGTGETDTQYF. The CDR3 bases are TGTGCCAGCAGTTTAGGGACAGGGGAGACAGATACGCAGTATTTT. This chain links TRBV27 with TRBJ2-3; 10 bases are a match to TRBD1. This CDR3 has 15 residues. The germline gives CDR1 MNHEY, CDR2 SMNVEV (reference sequence). V lost 2 bases to trimming and J lost 3 bases; unmatched junction nucleotides: 2.

In its sample, this clonotype was seen a few times. V and J are TRBV9 and TRBJ2-1; TRBD2 matches 11 bases. Germline V lookup: CDR1 SGDLS, CDR2 YYNGEE. The CDR3 is made up of 19 amino acids. Trimming took 2 bases from V and 0 from J; bases not matched to a gene: 10. The CDR3 DNA reads as TGTGCCAGCAGCGTTAGCGGGGGGGGTATAGCTAGCTCCTACAATGAGCAGTTCTTC. Its protein product is CASSVSGGGIASSYNEQFF.

V gene TRBV5-1 combines with J gene TRBJ2-5, with TRBD2 identical over 13 bases. This CDR3 region has 15 residues. After removal of 2 bases from V and 3 bases from J, the junction contained 1 base not matched to a gene. CDR1 is SGHRS, CDR2 YFSETQ, per germline. The chain's CDR3 is CASSFGTSGKETQYF. CDR3 bases: TGCGCCAGCAGCTTCGGGACTAGCGGGAAAGAGACCCAGTACTTC.

The chain employs TRBV12-3 or TRBV12-4 and TRBJ1-2, with D possibly being TRBD1 (6 bases). Trimming left V 6 bases short and J 8 bases short, with 13 bases between. The CDR3 is 12 amino acids. CDR3 sequence: CASRQGYGGYTF. CDR3 DNA: TGTGCCAGCAGGCAGGGGTATGGAGGCTACACCTTC.

The chain is built from TRBV4-3 and TRBJ2-5, with D hard to call. Trimming removed 4 bases at V and 5 bases at J, with 14 bases between. CDR3 size: 14 residues. Germline V gives CDR1 LGHNA, CDR2 YSLEER. In nucleotides, the CDR3 is TGCGCCAGCAGCCGGGCAGCCCTAGGGGAGACCCAGTACTTC. It encodes CASSRAALGETQYF.

The chain combines TRBV7-9 with TRBJ2-2; the D is unclear. CDR3 length: 17 amino acids. CDR1 is SEHNR and CDR2 is FQNEAQ in the germline V gene (reference sequence). Between the trimmed V and J ends, which lost 3 bases and 2 bases, there was a span of 16 bases. The CDR3 region is CASSFPRAGSNTGELFF. The DNA for the CDR3 is TGTGCCAGCAGCTTCCCCCGCGCAGGATCAAACACCGGGGAGCTGTTTTTT.

The chain couples TRBV29-1 to TRBJ1-1, with D unresolved. The CDR3 spans 11 residues. The ends were cut back, 4 bases at V and 7 bases at J, with 10 bases in the middle. Germline V gives CDR1 SQVTM, CDR2 ANQGSEA. The CDR3 sequence: CSVVDLGEAFF. DNA for the CDR3: TGCAGCGTTGTCGATTTGGGTGAAGCTTTCTTT.

The chain recombines TRBV6-2 or TRBV6-3 with TRBJ2-5; 10 bases map to TRBD2. The end of the DNA is better explained by TRBJ2-1, so the J call may be wrong. The CDR3 consists of 15 residues. Germline CDR1 MNHEY, CDR2 SVGEGT. In DNA, the CDR3 is TGTGCCAGCAGTCACCTAGCGGGGGCCTACAATGAGCAGTTCTTC. The encoded protein is CASSHLAGAYNEQFF.

This clonotype appeared a few times. The V and J genes are TRBV5-6 and TRBJ2-3, with 9 bases matching TRBD1. The junction had 9 bases not matched to a gene; V was cut back by 1 base and J by 0 bases. The CDR3 is 18 amino acids. In germline, CDR1 is SGHDT, CDR2 YYEEEE. The CDR3 here is CASSLLRGTGPSTDTQYF. CDR3 nucleotides: TGTGCCAGCAGCTTGTTGAGAGGGACAGGGCCTAGCACAGATACGCAGTATTTT.

This clonotype has only a few counts. This rearrangement joins TRBV4-1 to TRBJ1-2, with D possibly TRBD1 on 5 matching bases. The CDR3 has 15 residues. V was cut by 0 bases and J by 7 bases, with 15 bases left in between. Germline CDR1 MGHRA, CDR2 YSYEKL. The CDR3 here is CASSQDHRFVAGYTF. CDR3 nucleotides: TGCGCCAGCAGCCAAGATCACAGGTTCGTGGCTGGCTACACCTTC.

There are a few counts of this clonotype. This rearrangement joins TRBV4-2 to TRBJ2-5; D not certain. The CDR3 consists of 12 residues. Germline-derived CDR1 and CDR2 are LGHNA and YNFKEQ. V shed 0 bases and J shed 9 bases, with 8 bases lying between them. CDR3 loop: CASSQERSSQYF. The CDR3, as DNA: TGTGCCAGCAGCCAAGAACGTAGCTCCCAGTACTTC.

This clonotype was picked up a small number of times. The chain couples TRBV2 to TRBJ1-5; D perhaps matches TRBD1 (6 bases). Germline loops: CDR1 SNHLY, CDR2 FYNNEI. Trimming pared 6 bases from V and 5 bases from J, leaving 17 bases between. CDR3 length equals 15 residues. The CDR3 nucleotides read TGTGCCAGCAGATTACAGGGTGGGGGCGATCAGCCCCAGCATTTT. Amino acids: CASRLQGGGDQPQHF. Filled out from reference TRBV2 and TRBJ1-5, the complete variable domain reads EPEVTQTPSHQVTQMGQEVILRCVPISNHLYFYWYRQILGQKVEFLVSFYNNEISEKSEIFDDQFSVERPDGSNFTLKIRSTKLEDSAMYFCASRLQGGGDQPQHFGDGTRLSIL.

This clonotype was observed a few times. The chain joins TRBV15 to TRBJ2-5, with 9 bases aligning to TRBD1. Per germline, CDR1 LNHNV and CDR2 YYDKDF (reference sequence). Trimming cost V 5 bases and J 7 bases; bases outside gene matches: 14. CDR3 size: 16 residues. CDR3 protein: CATSYGTGKSAGTQYF. CDR3 coding DNA: TGTGCCACCAGCTACGGGACAGGGAAATCAGCGGGGACCCAGTACTTC. Filled out from reference TRBV15 and TRBJ2-5, the complete variable domain reads DAMVIQNPRYQVTQFGKPVTLSCSQTLNHNVMYWYQQKSSQAPKLLFHYYDKDFNNEADTPDNFQSRRPNTSFCFLDIRSPGLGDTAMYLCATSYGTGKSAGTQYFGPGTRLLVL.

The CDR3 DNA reads as TGTGCCAGCAGCTCCGGGACAGCTCACTACAATGAGCAGTTCTTC. Amino acid sequence: CASSSGTAHYNEQFF. V gene TRBV7-2 combines with J gene TRBJ2-1; 7 bases agree with TRBD1. The V gene's germline CDR1 is SGHTA and CDR2 FQGNSA. This CDR3 has 15 residues. The V segment lost 4 bases and the J segment 3 bases; nucleotides outside the gene matches: 6.

The chain joins TRBV19 to TRBJ1-2; D remains ambiguous. The CDR3 has 14 amino acids. The germline gives CDR1 LNHDA, CDR2 SQIVND (reference sequence). Trimming pared 3 bases from V and 4 bases from J, leaving 12 bases between. CDR3 in amino acids: CASSIQAGVYGYTF. Here the CDR3 DNA reads TGTGCCAGTAGTATTCAAGCGGGCGTCTATGGCTACACCTTC.

The chain is built from TRBV3-1 and TRBJ2-1; the D gene could be TRBD1 or TRBD2 (5 bases each). V was clipped by 0 bases and J by 2 bases, with 8 bases between them. Germline V gene sequence: CDR1 LGHDT, CDR2 YNNKEL (reference sequence). The CDR3 is 15 residues long. CDR3: CASSQEPGPYNEQFF. In DNA form, the CDR3 reads TGTGCCAGCAGCCAAGAACCGGGGCCCTACAATGAGCAGTTCTTC.

The rearrangement links TRBV5-6 to TRBJ2-5; D may be TRBD2 (5 bases). CDR1 and CDR2 (germline): SGHDT, YYEEEE. V lost 4 bases to trimming and J lost 5 bases, with 15 bases between them. The CDR3 consists of 14 residues. The CDR3 spells CASSVIVLGETQYF. The CDR3 nucleotides are TGTGCCAGCAGCGTGATCGTACTAGGGGAGACCCAGTACTTC.

This clonotype was recorded a few times. J is TRBJ2-7 and V is TRBV10-3; a weak D match, TRBD2 (5 bases). The CDR3 extends over 12 amino acids. Germline-derived CDR1 and CDR2 are ENHRY and SYGVKD. The ends were cut back, 4 bases at V and 6 bases at J, with 10 bases in the middle. CDR3 amino acids: CAISARVGEQYF. The CDR3 coding sequence is TGTGCCATCAGTGCGAGGGTAGGCGAGCAGTACTTC.

This clonotype was seen more than once but under ten times. The rearrangement joins TRBV12-3 or TRBV12-4 to TRBJ1-2; 8 bases match TRBD1. The CDR3 length is 14 residues. The V and J ends lost 4 bases and 8 bases, in that order; junction bases with no gene match: 9. CDR3 residues: CASSSRQGSGGYTF. For the CDR3, the DNA is TGTGCCAGCAGTTCTAGACAGGGGTCGGGGGGCTACACCTTC.

The table lists this clonotype with a few counts. The CDR3 loop is CSAKRILTSGPQETQYF. The CDR3 nucleotides read TGCAGTGCCAAGAGGATCCTGACTAGCGGGCCGCAAGAGACCCAGTACTTC. The chain couples TRBV20-1 to TRBJ2-5, with 10 bases that match TRBD2. Per germline, CDR1 DFQATT and CDR2 SNEGSKA (reference sequence). The V and J ends lost 6 bases and 2 bases, in that order; junction bases with no gene match: 15. The CDR3 loop spans 17 amino acids.

The V gene is TRBV27, the J gene TRBJ2-1, with 14 bases that match TRBD2. V shed 5 bases, J shed 15 bases, and the junction held 9 bases outside the gene matches. Germline lookup yields CDR1 MNHEY and CDR2 SMNVEV (reference sequence). The CDR3 runs 14 residues. The chain's CDR3 is CASSKPGLAGARFF. The CDR3 DNA reads TGTGCCAGCAGTAAACCGGGACTAGCGGGGGCCCGGTTCTTC.

The chain joins TRBV5-8 to TRBJ2-4; TRBD2 matches 13 bases. With V trimmed by 4 bases and J by 1 base, 11 bases remained unmatched. CDR1 is SGHTS, CDR2 YDEGEE, per germline. CDR3 length: 19 residues. In DNA, the CDR3 is TGTGCCAGCAGCCTTCGGACTAGCGGGGGAGTCCTGGCCAAAAACATTCAGTACTTC. As protein: CASSLRTSGGVLAKNIQYF.

In its sample, this clonotype was seen a few times. This rearrangement joins TRBV6-2 or TRBV6-3 to TRBJ2-4; 8 bases map to TRBD2. V was pared by 7 bases and J by 0 bases, with 5 bases of the junction left unmatched. Germline assignment: CDR1 MNHEY and CDR2 SVGEGT. The CDR3 loop spans 15 amino acids. The CDR3, as DNA: TGTGCCAGCACCCACGGGGGGGTAGCCAAAAACATTCAGTACTTC. This encodes CASTHGGVAKNIQYF.

J is TRBJ2-3 and V is TRBV6-5; 10 positions agree with TRBD2. V shed 8 bases and J 4 bases; nucleotides not matched to a gene: 6. The CDR3 is 14 amino acids. Per germline, CDR1 MNHEY and CDR2 SVGAGI. CDR3 nucleotide sequence: TGTGCCAGCCTCAGCGGGAGGGGCCCAGATACGCAGTATTTT. Its translation: CASLSGRGPDTQYF.

The V and J genes are TRBV5-5 and TRBJ2-2; 8 bases align to TRBD2. Per germline, CDR1 SGHKS and CDR2 YYEKEE (reference sequence). The CDR3 loop spans 16 amino acids. V was pared by 2 bases and J by 8 bases, with 11 bases of the junction left unmatched. The CDR3 region is CASSFFAGGYGGELFF. The CDR3 DNA reads TGTGCCAGCAGCTTCTTCGCGGGGGGTTACGGAGGGGAGCTGTTTTTT.

The gene calls are TRBV7-2 and TRBJ2-7; 10 nucleotides agree with TRBD2. This CDR3 is 15 amino acids long. CDR1 SGHTA and CDR2 FQGNSA come from the germline V gene. Unmatched junction bases numbered 9, after V lost 5 bases and J lost 5 bases. The CDR3 sequence: CASSVSGGALHEQYF. The CDR3 DNA reads as TGTGCCAGCAGCGTAAGCGGGGGGGCTCTCCACGAGCAGTACTTC. The full variable domain, rest sourced from reference TRBV7-2 and TRBJ2-7, is GAGVSQSPSNKVTEKGKDVELRCDPISGHTALYWYRQSLGQGLEFLIYFQGNSAPDKSGLPSDRFSAERTGGSVSTLTIQRTQQEDSAVYLCASSVSGGALHEQYFGPGTRLTVT.

This rearrangement joins TRBV9 to TRBJ2-2, with 11 bases identical to TRBD1. The CDR3 contains 16 residues. V gave up 2 bases and J gave up 7 bases; unmatched junction bases: 7. CDR1 is SGDLS, CDR2 YYNGEE, per germline. CDR3 in amino acids: CASSVLPGQGGGELFF. The DNA of the CDR3 is TGTGCCAGCAGCGTTCTTCCGGGACAGGGGGGCGGGGAGCTGTTTTTT.